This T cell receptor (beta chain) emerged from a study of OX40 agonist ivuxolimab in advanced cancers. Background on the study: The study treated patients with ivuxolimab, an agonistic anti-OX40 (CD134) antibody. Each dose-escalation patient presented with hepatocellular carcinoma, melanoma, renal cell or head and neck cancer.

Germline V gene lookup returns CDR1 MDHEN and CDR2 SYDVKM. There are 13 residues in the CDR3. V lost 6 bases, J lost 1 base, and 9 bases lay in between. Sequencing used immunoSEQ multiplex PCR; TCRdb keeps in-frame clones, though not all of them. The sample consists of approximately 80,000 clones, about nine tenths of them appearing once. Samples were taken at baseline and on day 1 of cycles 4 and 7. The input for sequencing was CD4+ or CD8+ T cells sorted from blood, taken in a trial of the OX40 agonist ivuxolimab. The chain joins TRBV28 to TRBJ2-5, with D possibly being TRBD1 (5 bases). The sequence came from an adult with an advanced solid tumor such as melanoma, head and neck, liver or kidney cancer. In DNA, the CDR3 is TGTGCCAGCAGAGGGGCCCTCCAAGAGACCCAGTACTTC. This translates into CASRGALQETQYF. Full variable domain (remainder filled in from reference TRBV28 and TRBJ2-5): DVKVTQSSRYLVKRTGEKVFLECVQDMDHENMFWYRQDPGLGLRLIYFSYDVKMKEKGDIPEGYSVSREKKERFSLILESASTNQTSMYLCASRGALQETQYFGPGTRLLVL.